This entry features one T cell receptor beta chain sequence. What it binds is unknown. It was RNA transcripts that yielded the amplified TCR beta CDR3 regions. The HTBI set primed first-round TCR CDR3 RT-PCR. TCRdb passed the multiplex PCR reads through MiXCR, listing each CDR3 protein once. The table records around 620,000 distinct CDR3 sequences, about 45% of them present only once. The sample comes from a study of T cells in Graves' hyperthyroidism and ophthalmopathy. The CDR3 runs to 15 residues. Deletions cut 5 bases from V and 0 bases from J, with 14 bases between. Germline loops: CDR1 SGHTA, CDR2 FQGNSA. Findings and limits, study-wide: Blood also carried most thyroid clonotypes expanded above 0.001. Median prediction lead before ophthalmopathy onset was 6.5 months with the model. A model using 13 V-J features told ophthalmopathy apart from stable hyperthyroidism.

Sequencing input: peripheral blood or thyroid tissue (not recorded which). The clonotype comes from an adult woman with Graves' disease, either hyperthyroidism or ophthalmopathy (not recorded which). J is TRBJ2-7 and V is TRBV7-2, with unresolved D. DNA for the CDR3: TGTGCCAGCAGCCCGGCGGTGGCAGGCTCCTACGAGCAGTACTTC. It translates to CASSPAVAGSYEQYF.